These 23 T cell receptor beta chains originate from one sample sequenced in a study of beta chain features in type 1 diabetes. The isolated RNA, all of it, was reverse transcribed, so expressed TCRB transcripts were what got sequenced. Repertoires were generated with immunoSEQ multiplex PCR, while TCRdb's copy carries only in-frame clones and drops some. Of 620,000 or so clones listed, roughly 16% are singletons. The sample taken for sequencing was naive CD4+ T cells from blood. The receptors come from a man in his late teens or twenties in good health.

The chain uses TRBV7-2 and TRBJ1-1; D call uncertain. CDR1 is SGHTA, CDR2 FQGNSA, per germline. Trimming removed 1 base from V and 5 bases from J, with 8 bases in between. The CDR3 is 13 residues long. The chain's CDR3 is CASSLEEGTEAFF. The CDR3 DNA follows: TGTGCCAGCAGCTTAGAAGAGGGAACTGAAGCTTTCTTT.

This sequence joins TRBV5-4 and TRBJ1-2, with D uncertain. In germline, CDR1 is SGHNT, CDR2 YYREEE (reference sequence). Trimming stripped 0 bases from V and 8 bases from J, with 11 bases between. CDR3 length equals 13 residues. Here the CDR3 reads CASSLVSVRGYTF. The CDR3 region has the DNA TGTGCCAGCAGCTTGGTATCTGTGCGAGGCTACACCTTC.

The gene calls are TRBV7-2 and TRBJ1-4; 9 bases fit TRBD1. The CDR3 length is 17 residues. V trimming: 5 bases; J trimming: 5 bases; junction bases outside the gene matches: 12. The V gene's germline CDR1 is SGHTA and CDR2 FQGNSA. CDR3 sequence reads: CASSQQGAPGRNEKLFF. CDR3 nucleotides: TGTGCCAGCAGCCAACAGGGGGCTCCCGGAAGGAATGAAAAACTGTTTTTT.

This clone was seen many times. The CDR3 bases are TGTGCCATCAGTCCTAGCGGGAGGGGAGAGACCCAGTACTTC. This codes for CAISPSGRGETQYF. This chain joins TRBV10-3 and TRBJ2-5; 12 positions agree with TRBD2. CDR1 is ENHRY and CDR2 is SYGVKD in the germline V gene. This CDR3 comprises 14 residues. V lost 5 bases, J lost 4 bases, and 2 bases stayed unmatched.

The gene calls are TRBV11-2 and TRBJ2-1; 8 bases are shared with TRBD2. The CDR3 spans 18 residues. The ends lost 1 base at V and 0 bases at J; junction bases unmatched: 8. Germline CDR1 SGHAT, CDR2 FQNNGV. The CDR3 loop reads CASSLARLANPSYNEQFF. In DNA form, the CDR3 reads TGTGCCAGCAGCTTAGCGAGACTAGCGAATCCCTCCTACAATGAGCAGTTCTTC. Looking up the rest from reference TRBV11-2 and TRBJ2-1 gives the full variable domain: EAGVAQSPRYKIIEKRQSVAFWCNPISGHATLYWYQQILGQGPKLLIQFQNNGVVDDSQLPKDRFSAERLKGVDSTLKIQPAKLEDSAVYLCASSLARLANPSYNEQFFGPGTRLTVL.

This chain connects TRBV10-3 to TRBJ2-3, with 13 nucleotides matching TRBD2. Germline V CDR1 and CDR2: ENHRY, SYGVKD. The CDR3 is 17 residues long. V was clipped by 10 bases and J by 4 bases; unmatched bases: 14. In DNA, the CDR3 is TGTGCCAGCAGACCGGGACTAGCGGGATTAAGGTCAGATACGCAGTATTTT. Its protein product is CASRPGLAGLRSDTQYF.

This sequence joins TRBV4-1 and TRBJ2-1, with D perhaps assigned TRBD1 or TRBD2 (5 bases each). Germline lookup yields CDR1 MGHRA and CDR2 YSYEKL. The CDR3 loop spans 15 amino acids. V dropped 0 bases and J dropped 5 bases, with 11 bases sitting between them. The chain's CDR3 is CASSQDRRTNNEQFF. CDR3 DNA: TGCGCCAGCAGCCAAGATAGGAGGACAAACAATGAGCAGTTCTTC.

This clone was counted between two and nine times. V is TRBV18 and J is TRBJ1-4, with 9 bases that match TRBD1. V trimming: 4 bases; J trimming: 4 bases; junction bases outside the gene matches: 4. The length of the CDR3 is 15 residues. Per the germline V gene, CDR1 is KGHSH and CDR2 is LQKENI. The CDR3 DNA reads TGTGCCAGCTCACAAGGGACAGGGAGTAATGAAAAACTGTTTTTT. As protein: CASSQGTGSNEKLFF.

The genes are TRBV9 and TRBJ1-2; D is possibly TRBD1 (5 bases). The CDR3 is made up of 16 amino acids. Germline V CDR1 and CDR2: SGDLS, YYNGEE. Trimming pared 4 bases from V and 7 bases from J, leaving 23 bases between. The CDR3 loop is CASSPHQWGGAGGYTF. The DNA for the CDR3 is TGTGCCAGCAGCCCCCACCAGTGGGGGGGAGCGGGTGGCTACACCTTC.

This clone showed up just a few times. This CDR3 reads CAISSGTTNTGELFF. CDR3 DNA sequence: TGTGCCATCAGCTCCGGGACAACGAACACCGGGGAGCTGTTTTTT. The chain is built from TRBV10-3 and TRBJ2-2; D may be TRBD1 (6 bases). The ends were cut back, 6 bases at V and 0 bases at J, with 11 bases in the middle. CDR1 and CDR2 from the germline V gene are ENHRY and SYGVKD. CDR3 length: 15 residues.

This clone has more than one count but fewer than ten. This rearrangement joins TRBV7-2 to TRBJ2-5; unclear D gene. V lost 6 bases, J lost 5 bases, and 16 bases lay in between. Germline V gives CDR1 SGHTA, CDR2 FQGNSA. CDR3 length equals 14 residues. The CDR3 loop reads CASSSRQVMETQYF. DNA of the CDR3: TGTGCCAGCAGTTCCCGTCAGGTGATGGAGACCCAGTACTTC.

The genes are TRBV19 and TRBJ1-2; 9 bases are a match to TRBD1. V was clipped by 4 bases and J by 5 bases; unmatched bases: 8. This CDR3 is built from 15 residues. In germline, CDR1 is LNHDA, CDR2 SQIVND (reference sequence). CDR3: CASSTGQGRSYGYTF. The CDR3 nucleotides read TGTGCCAGTAGTACCGGACAGGGGAGGAGTTATGGCTACACCTTC.

This clone was picked up a small number of times. The genes are TRBV7-9 and TRBJ1-2, with a weak D call TRBD1 (6 bases). The CDR3 sequence is 14 residues long. Germline V CDR1 and CDR2: SEHNR, FQNEAQ (reference sequence). V shed 5 bases and J shed 3 bases, with 13 bases lying between them. The CDR3 is CASSIGPGDYGYTF. The DNA for the CDR3 is TGTGCCAGCAGCATCGGGCCAGGGGACTATGGCTACACCTTC.

The chain joins TRBV10-3 to TRBJ1-1; tentatively, D is TRBD1 (5 bases). There are 12 residues in the CDR3. Germline V gives CDR1 ENHRY, CDR2 SYGVKD. The V end lost 3 bases, the J end lost 7 bases, and 9 bases lay between the germline ends. Here the CDR3 DNA reads TGTGCCATCAGTGACAGGGCCCTTGAAGCTTTCTTT. Amino acid sequence: CAISDRALEAFF.

This clone has just a few counts. The DNA for the CDR3 is TGTGCCAGCAGCCCGGACAGGCAGTCCCCCTACGAGCAGTACTTC. Amino acid sequence: CASSPDRQSPYEQYF. V and J are TRBV7-2 and TRBJ2-7, with 7 bases lining up with TRBD1. Germline CDR1 reads SGHTA; CDR2 reads FQGNSA. Germline trimming cut 5 bases from V and 2 bases from J; bases unmatched to any gene: 9. This CDR3 has 15 residues.

The CDR3 spells CASSLGGGLSNQPQHF. The CDR3 DNA reads TGTGCCAGCAGCTTGGGTGGGGGGCTAAGCAATCAGCCCCAGCATTTT. V is TRBV5-6 and J is TRBJ1-5, with a tentative D call TRBD1 (6 bases). The CDR3 runs to 16 residues. Germline lookup yields CDR1 SGHDT and CDR2 YYEEEE. Trimming removed 0 bases from V and 1 base from J, with 11 bases in between.

This clone was observed a handful of times. The chain uses TRBV11-2 and TRBJ1-2; D possibly corresponds to TRBD1 (5 bases). The CDR3 spans 14 residues. V dropped 5 bases and J dropped 2 bases, with 12 bases sitting between them. Per the germline V gene, CDR1 is SGHAT and CDR2 is FQNNGV. In DNA form, the CDR3 reads TGTGCCAGCAGCCTTACGGAGGGGAACTATGGCTACACCTTC. Residues: CASSLTEGNYGYTF.

This clone has only one observation. The rearrangement joins TRBV27 to TRBJ1-2, with D hard to call. V lost 6 bases, J lost 3 bases, and 17 bases lay in between. Germline loops: CDR1 MNHEY, CDR2 SMNVEV (reference sequence). This CDR3 is 15 amino acids long. The CDR3 DNA reads as TGTGCCAGCAGACCCCCGAACCTTGGGGACTATGGCTACACCTTC. This translates into CASRPPNLGDYGYTF.

The chain has TRBV4-2 and TRBJ2-6, with D uncertain. The V gene's germline CDR1 is LGHNA and CDR2 YNFKEQ. Between the trimmed V and J ends, which lost 3 bases and 2 bases, there was a span of 5 bases. The CDR3 has 14 residues. The CDR3 sequence: CASSQGTGANVLTF. As DNA, the CDR3 is TGTGCCAGCAGCCAGGGTACTGGGGCCAACGTCCTGACTTTC.

This clone has only a few counts. The V gene is TRBV11-2, the J gene TRBJ2-7, with 9 bases aligning to TRBD2. Germline V gene sequence: CDR1 SGHAT, CDR2 FQNNGV. V shed 4 bases, J shed 4 bases, and the junction held 14 bases outside the gene matches. The CDR3 is 17 residues long. The CDR3 DNA follows: TGTGCCAGCAGCTCTAGATCGGGAGTAGCGGGAGAATACGAGCAGTACTTC. It translates to CASSSRSGVAGEYEQYF.

The chain employs TRBV19 and TRBJ2-7; perhaps TRBD2 as D (6 bases). The CDR3 is 15 residues long. The V and J ends lost 5 bases and 6 bases respectively, with 20 bases between them. From germline, CDR1 is LNHDA and CDR2 SQIVND (reference sequence). CDR3 amino acids: CASSLEGVRPGEQYF. CDR3 in DNA: TGTGCCAGTAGTTTGGAGGGAGTGAGACCAGGCGAGCAGTACTTC.

This clone was recorded a few times. J is TRBJ2-1 and V is TRBV29-1; the match to TRBD1 covers 7 bases. J lost 8 bases, V lost 3 bases, and 7 bases had no gene match. Germline values: CDR1 SQVTM, CDR2 ANQGSEA. The CDR3 contains 13 residues. As DNA, the CDR3 is TGCAGCGTTGATACCGACAGGGTTGATGAGCAGTTCTTC. Translated: CSVDTDRVDEQFF.

This chain joins TRBV18 and TRBJ1-2; D perhaps matches TRBD1 (5 bases). The CDR3 loop spans 13 amino acids. Trimming shortened V by 1 base and J by 7 bases, and 10 bases separated the two germline ends. Looked up from germline, CDR1 is KGHSH and CDR2 is LQKENI. CDR3: CASSPRQGLGYTF. The CDR3 bases are TGTGCCAGCTCACCACGGCAGGGTCTTGGCTACACCTTC.